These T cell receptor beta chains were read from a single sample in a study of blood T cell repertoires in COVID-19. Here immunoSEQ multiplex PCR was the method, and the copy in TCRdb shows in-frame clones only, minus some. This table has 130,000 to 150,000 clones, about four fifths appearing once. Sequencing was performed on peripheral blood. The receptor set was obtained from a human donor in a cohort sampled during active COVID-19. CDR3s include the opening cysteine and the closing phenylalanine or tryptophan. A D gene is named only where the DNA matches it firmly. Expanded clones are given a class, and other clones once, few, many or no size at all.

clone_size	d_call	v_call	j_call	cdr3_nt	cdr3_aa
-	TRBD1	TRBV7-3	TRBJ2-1	TGTGCCAGCAGCCCGTCGACCGGGACAGACAATGAGCAGTTCTTC	CASSPSTGTDNEQFF
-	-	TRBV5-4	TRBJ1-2	TGTGCCAGCAGCCCCCGACAACTTTTCTATGGCTACACCTTC	CASSPRQLFYGYTF
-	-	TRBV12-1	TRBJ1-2	TGTGCCAGCAGCCCTCTCGCGGGGGGGGGTAGATATAACTATGGCTACACCTTC	CASSPLAGGGRYNYGYTF
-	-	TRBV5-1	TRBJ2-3	TGCGCCTCACGATCAGAGGTTTACACAGATACGCAGTATTTT	CASRSEVYTDTQYF
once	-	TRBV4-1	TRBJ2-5	TGCGCCAGCAGCCAAGATAGGGGTCAAGGCGAGACCCAGTACTTC	CASSQDRGQGETQYF
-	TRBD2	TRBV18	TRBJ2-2	TGTGCCAGCTCACCAAGCCCGGGACTAGCGGGGGACACCGGGGAGCTGTTTTTT	CASSPSPGLAGDTGELFF
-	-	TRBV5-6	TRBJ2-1	TGTGCCAGCCAAGCTAATGGGGGGGCCAGTGATGAGCAGTTCTTC	CASQANGGASDEQFF
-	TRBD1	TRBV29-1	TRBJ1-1	TGCAGCGGACACCGGACAGGGATCACTGAAGCTTTCTTT	CSGHRTGITEAFF
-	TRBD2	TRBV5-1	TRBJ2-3	TGCGCCAGCAGCTCAGATTTGACTAGCGCAGATACGCAGTATTTT	CASSSDLTSADTQYF
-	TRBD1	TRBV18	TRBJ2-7	TGTGCCAGCTCTTTCGGACAGGGGGATTCGGTCCTCTACGAGCAGTACTTC	CASSFGQGDSVLYEQYF
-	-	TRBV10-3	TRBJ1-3	TGTGCCACCCAGACAGACTCTGGAAACACCATATATTTT	CATQTDSGNTIYF
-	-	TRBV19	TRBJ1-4	TGTGCCAGTAGTATCTTTGGGGCAGGAGAAAAACTGTTTTTT	CASSIFGAGEKLFF
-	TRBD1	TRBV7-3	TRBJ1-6	TGTGCCAGCAGTGCCGGGACAGGGAGAAATTCACCCCTCCACTTT	CASSAGTGRNSPLHF
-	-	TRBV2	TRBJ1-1	TGTGCCAGTACCTTGACATATTGGAAACAGAACACTGAAGCTTTCTTT	CASTLTYWKQNTEAFF
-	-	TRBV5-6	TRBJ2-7	TGTGCCAGCAGCCGAACAGGGTTCGAGCAGTACTTC	CASSRTGFEQYF
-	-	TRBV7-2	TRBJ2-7	TGTGCCAGCAGCTCTCTTGGGCGGGTGAACTACGAGCAGTACTTC	CASSSLGRVNYEQYF
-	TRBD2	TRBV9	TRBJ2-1	TGTGCCAGCAGCGTACTAGCGGGGGTAGGATATGAGCAGTTCTTC	CASSVLAGVGYEQFF
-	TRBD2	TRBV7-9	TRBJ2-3	TGTGCCAGCAAAGCGGGGGGGCCGGAAGATACGCAGTATTTT	CASKAGGPEDTQYF
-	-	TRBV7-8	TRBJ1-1	TGTGCCAGCAGCTTAGATGGGCCCAACACTGAAGCTTTCTTT	CASSLDGPNTEAFF
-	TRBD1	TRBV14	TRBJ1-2	TGTGCCAGCAGCCGGGACAGGGGCTATGGCTACACCTTC	CASSRDRGYGYTF
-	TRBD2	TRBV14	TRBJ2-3	TGTGCCAGCAGCCAAGTTCGAGCGGGGGGCGTATATACGCAGTATTTT	CASSQVRAGGVYTQYF
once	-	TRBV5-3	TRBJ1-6	TGTGCCAGAAGCTTGGACCTAATAAGACAGGTTTCACCCCTCCACTTT	CARSLDLIRQVSPLHF